The text below deals with one T cell receptor beta chain. The antigen remains unidentified. CDR1 MGHRA and CDR2 YSYEKL come from the germline V gene. The CDR3 spans 14 residues. Trimming removed 0 bases from V and 7 bases from J, with 10 bases in between. This entry comes from a study of identical twins. General study points: Cord blood beta clonotypes that were abundant carried fewer insertions, and memory repertoires showed no such trend. Invariant MAIT and iNKT cells are populations that could partly confound zero-insertion analyses. Modelling underestimated the level of out-of-frame TCR alpha sharing observed in monozygotic twins.

Template switching introduced a universal primer site, and the cDNA bore unique molecular identifiers. TCRdb called the 5' RACE reads again in MiXCR, with one record for every CDR3 protein. The sample holds about 460,000 distinct CDR3 sequences; 14% are singletons and the top ten take roughly 0.5%. The same sample was also used in a study of yellow fever vaccine responses in identical twins.

This clonotype was obtained from a woman younger than 35 in good health. The sample taken for sequencing was CD4+ T cells sorted from blood. This sequence joins TRBV4-1 and TRBJ2-4; D might be TRBD1 (6 bases). Here the CDR3 reads CASSQEYRVNIQYF. DNA of the CDR3: TGCGCCAGCAGCCAAGAATACAGGGTCAACATTCAGTACTTC.